Following are 28 T cell receptor beta chains from one sample sequenced in a study of T cell changes during pregnancy in multiple sclerosis (dated 2019 in TCRdb). Receptor libraries were prepared by the immunoSEQ multiplex PCR assay. TCRdb stores this immuneACCESS table with in-frame sequences only. Part of the clones is absent; in the studies checked, under half of the shortfall reflects unresolved V genes, and no reason is known for the rest. The sample records 24,000 or so clones, 86% of which are singletons. Approximately 13% of the sample belongs to the ten largest clones. This sample comprised CD8+ T cells from peripheral blood mononuclear cells, obtained in the first trimester of pregnancy. These receptors were collected from a female donor in good health, enrolled as a control in a pregnancy study.

This chain links TRBV27 with TRBJ2-1, with TRBD2 matching 10 bases. Germline CDR1 reads MNHEY; CDR2 reads SMNVEV (reference sequence). Losses at the gene ends were 8 bases for V and 3 bases for J; bases not matched to a gene: 1. CDR3 length equals 13 residues. CDR3 amino acids: CASGTSVYNEQFF. The CDR3 DNA sequence: TGTGCCAGCGGGACTAGCGTCTACAATGAGCAGTTCTTC.

The chain couples TRBV6-1 to TRBJ2-1, with 10 bases lining up with TRBD2. V gave up 1 base and J gave up 3 bases; unmatched junction bases: 0. Germline CDR1 MNHNS, CDR2 SASEGT. There are 15 residues in the CDR3. The DNA for the CDR3 is TGTGCCAGCAGTGAAGTAGCGGGGGGCTACAATGAGCAGTTCTTC. Its protein product is CASSEVAGGYNEQFF.

The V and J genes are TRBV7-9 and TRBJ2-7, with D perhaps matching TRBD2 (5 bases). The CDR3 totals 12 residues. Germline lookup yields CDR1 SEHNR and CDR2 FQNEAQ (reference sequence). V was trimmed by 3 bases and J by 5 bases, leaving 8 bases between them. CDR3 nucleotide sequence: TGTGCCAGCAGCTTCTCCGGGGACGAGCAGTACTTC. Translated: CASSFSGDEQYF.

The rearrangement links TRBV19 to TRBJ2-1; D call uncertain. Trimming stripped 3 bases from V and 0 bases from J, with 9 bases between. Germline V gene lookup returns CDR1 LNHDA and CDR2 SQIVND (reference sequence). The CDR3 covers 15 residues. The CDR3 region is CASSIAPSSYNEQFF. DNA of the CDR3: TGTGCCAGTAGTATTGCCCCGAGCTCCTACAATGAGCAGTTCTTC.

A single count supports this clone. The chain joins TRBV19 to TRBJ1-1, with 11 bases fitting TRBD1. Germline assignment: CDR1 LNHDA and CDR2 SQIVND (reference sequence). The CDR3 covers 15 residues. J lost 5 bases, V lost 2 bases, and 4 bases had no gene match. The DNA of the CDR3 is TGTGCCAGTAGTATACTCGGGACAGGGGGGACTGAAGCTTTCTTT. Its translation: CASSILGTGGTEAFF.

About this clone itself: The limits of the CDR3 on the DNA are not certain, so only TCRdb's listed CDR3 is given. The chain uses TRBV6-5 and TRBJ2-7; TRBD2, as called in the table, went unchecked against the DNA. Germline V lookup: CDR1 MNHEY, CDR2 SVGAGI. The CDR3 is 15 amino acids in total, end residues counted. The CDR3 reads CASSSSGQRPYEQYF.

The chain joins TRBV28 to TRBJ2-7, with 8 bases lining up with TRBD1. CDR3 length: 13 residues. The germline V gene encodes CDR1 MDHEN and CDR2 SYDVKM. Trimming at V came to 3 bases and at J to 3 bases, leaving 1 base not matched to a gene. The CDR3 nucleotides read TGTGCCAGCAGTTTGGACAGGGTCTACGAGCAGTACTTC. Amino acid sequence: CASSLDRVYEQYF.

V usage is TRBV19 and J usage is TRBJ2-3; D is possibly TRBD2 (5 bases). This CDR3 has 14 amino acids. CDR1 LNHDA and CDR2 SQIVND come from the germline V gene (reference sequence). Trimming took off 5 bases at V and 4 bases at J, with 13 bases between the two ends. CDR3 nucleotides: TGTGCCAGTAGTGACGCGAGGGCCCCAGATACGCAGTATTTT. Its protein product is CASSDARAPDTQYF.

The rearrangement joins TRBV28 to TRBJ2-7; a weak D match, TRBD1 (5 bases). CDR3 length: 13 amino acids. V lost 2 bases and J 4 bases, leaving 9 bases between the germline ends. From germline, CDR1 is MDHEN and CDR2 SYDVKM. CDR3 sequence: CASSLRGNYEQYF. The CDR3, as DNA: TGTGCCAGCAGTTTAAGGGGCAATTACGAGCAGTACTTC.

The CDR3 is CASSQGTHEQYF. The DNA of the CDR3 is TGTGCCAGCAGCCAGGGGACCCACGAGCAGTACTTC. The rearrangement uses TRBV27 and TRBJ2-7, with D possibly matching TRBD1 (6 bases). CDR1 is MNHEY, CDR2 SMNVEV, per germline (reference sequence). This CDR3 region has 12 residues. The V and J ends lost 6 bases and 5 bases respectively, with 11 bases between them.

This clone was recorded once. The chain employs TRBV6-1 and TRBJ1-2; 8 bases line up with TRBD1. This CDR3 is 13 amino acids long. V lost 6 bases and J lost 5; bases outside the gene matches: 5. Germline CDR1 is MNHNS and CDR2 is SASEGT. CDR3 nucleotides: TGTGCCAGCAGGGAGACAGGGGAATATGGCTACACCTTC. Translating gives CASRETGEYGYTF.

This chain connects TRBV11-2 to TRBJ2-1; D unresolved. Germline-derived CDR1 and CDR2 are SGHAT and FQNNGV. V gave up 2 bases and J gave up 3 bases, with 5 bases separating them. The CDR3 runs 13 residues. CDR3 nucleotides: TGTGCCAGCAGCTTATCAGGCTACAATGAGCAGTTCTTC. Translated, it gives CASSLSGYNEQFF.

V and J are TRBV6-1 and TRBJ2-7, with TRBD2 matching over 10 bases. V trimming: 0 bases; J trimming: 3 bases; junction bases outside the gene matches: 2. Looked up from germline, CDR1 is MNHNS and CDR2 is SASEGT. The CDR3 is 15 residues long. The CDR3 nucleotides are TGTGCCAGCAGTGAAGCTGCTAGCGGGGGCTACGAGCAGTACTTC. Translating gives CASSEAASGGYEQYF.

The rearrangement joins TRBV18 to TRBJ2-7; weak D call: TRBD1 (5 bases). Trimming removed 2 bases at V and 6 bases at J, with 11 bases between. Germline V lookup: CDR1 KGHSH, CDR2 LQKENI. The CDR3 is 13 amino acids. CDR3 loop: CASSPTQGGEQYF. The DNA for the CDR3 is TGTGCCAGCTCACCAACCCAGGGCGGCGAGCAGTACTTC. Using reference TRBV18 and TRBJ2-7 for the parts outside the CDR3, the full variable domain is NAGVMQNPRHLVRRRGQEARLRCSPMKGHSHVYWYRQLPEEGLKFMVYLQKENIIDESGMPKERFSAEFPKEGPSILRIQQVVRGDSAAYFCASSPTQGGEQYFGPGTRLTVT.

The rearrangement links TRBV27 to TRBJ2-1; tentative D call: TRBD2 (6 bases). Trimming removed 5 bases from V and 8 bases from J, with 16 bases in between. This CDR3 is built from 14 residues. Per germline, CDR1 MNHEY and CDR2 SMNVEV (reference sequence). As DNA, the CDR3 is TGTGCCAGCAGTCCGACTAGATTCGGCGATGAGCAGTTCTTC. This gives the protein CASSPTRFGDEQFF.

The V gene is TRBV27, the J gene TRBJ2-1; D call uncertain. Germline CDR1 and CDR2: MNHEY and SMNVEV (reference sequence). Between the trimmed V and J ends, which lost 1 base and 5 bases, there was a span of 6 bases. This CDR3 comprises 13 residues. CDR3 in DNA: TGTGCCAGCAGTTTATATGGGCACAATGAGCAGTTCTTC. Protein product: CASSLYGHNEQFF.

V gene TRBV2 combines with J gene TRBJ2-1, with D uncertain. The CDR3 runs 12 residues. The ends were cut back, 8 bases at V and 0 bases at J, with 5 bases in the middle. The germline CDR1 and CDR2 sequences are SNHLY and FYNNEI. Here the CDR3 DNA reads TGTGCCAGCCTAGGCTCCTACAATGAGCAGTTCTTC. Its translation is CASLGSYNEQFF.

The chain is built from TRBV7-2 and TRBJ2-1, with 12 bases that match TRBD2. Germline lookup yields CDR1 SGHTA and CDR2 FQGNSA. The trim removed 5 bases at V and 8 bases at J, leaving 13 bases unmatched. This CDR3 comprises 17 residues. The CDR3: CASSRRLAGALGDEQFF. The CDR3 nucleotides are TGTGCCAGCAGCCGACGACTAGCGGGAGCCCTAGGGGATGAGCAGTTCTTC.

The rearrangement joins TRBV4-1 to TRBJ2-3, with TRBD1 matching 12 bases. V was clipped by 0 bases and J by 6 bases; unmatched bases: 4. The germline V gene has CDR1 MGHRA and CDR2 YSYEKL. This CDR3 comprises 16 residues. CDR3 in amino acids: CASSQEGGTGGDTQYF. Here the CDR3 DNA reads TGCGCCAGCAGCCAAGAAGGGGGGACAGGGGGCGATACGCAGTATTTT.

V is TRBV4-3 and J is TRBJ2-1; 9 bases align to TRBD2. Trimming cost V 1 base and J 1 base; bases outside gene matches: 17. This CDR3 is 21 amino acids long. Looked up from germline, CDR1 is LGHNA and CDR2 is YSLEER. In DNA form, the CDR3 reads TGCGCCAGCAGCCAAGTTTACGCGGGAGGGCCAATCTCTGGGTCCTACAATGAGCAGTTCTTC. It translates to CASSQVYAGGPISGSYNEQFF.

The rearrangement joins TRBV7-9 to TRBJ2-7; 10 bases map to TRBD1. Germline V gene lookup returns CDR1 SEHNR and CDR2 FQNEAQ (reference sequence). CDR3 length: 15 amino acids. Trimming took 1 base from V and 5 from J; bases not matched to a gene: 5. CDR3 residues: CASSLDLGTGDEQYF. DNA of the CDR3: TGTGCCAGCAGCTTAGATTTAGGGACAGGGGACGAGCAGTACTTC.

The chain employs TRBV15 and TRBJ2-4; 7 bases are a match to TRBD2. V lost 5 bases to trimming and J lost 0 bases; unmatched junction nucleotides: 25. Germline V lookup: CDR1 LNHNV, CDR2 YYDKDF (reference sequence). The CDR3 is made up of 22 amino acids. CDR3 DNA sequence: TGTGCCACCAGCGGACCCCCCGGGCCTACCCCGGGACTACGGATAGCCAAAAACATTCAGTACTTC. Amino acid sequence: CATSGPPGPTPGLRIAKNIQYF.

The rearrangement uses TRBV11-2 and TRBJ2-1, with 9 bases aligning to TRBD2. Germline V gene data show CDR1 as SGHAT and CDR2 as FQNNGV. The CDR3 loop spans 15 amino acids. Losses at the gene ends were 1 base for V and 8 bases for J; bases not matched to a gene: 6. Here the CDR3 DNA reads TGTGCCAGCAGCTTAGTTAGCGGGAGAGGGTATGAGCAGTTCTTC. Residues: CASSLVSGRGYEQFF.

This clone appeared a single time. The chain combines TRBV5-1 with TRBJ2-7; TRBD2 might be the D (8 bases). CDR1 and CDR2 (germline): SGHRS, YFSETQ. This CDR3 is 19 amino acids long. V lost 2 bases and J 3 bases, leaving 27 bases between the germline ends. CDR3 sequence (DNA): TGCGCCAGCAGCTTACCGGGACAGCCCAGCGGGAGACTCTTCTACGAGCAGTACTTC. Its protein product is CASSLPGQPSGRLFYEQYF.

The chain joins TRBV5-6 to TRBJ2-5; 11 bases are shared with TRBD2. Germline CDR1 reads SGHDT; CDR2 reads YYEEEE. This CDR3 has 15 residues. The V and J ends lost 4 bases and 5 bases, in that order; junction bases with no gene match: 7. CDR3 coding DNA: TGTGCCAGCAGCCTTAGCGGGGGGGCCGGGGAGACCCAGTACTTC. It codes for CASSLSGGAGETQYF.

V is TRBV19 and J is TRBJ2-4; D possibly corresponds to TRBD1 (5 bases). Per the germline V gene, CDR1 is LNHDA and CDR2 is SQIVND (reference sequence). This CDR3 is built from 14 residues. V dropped 1 base and J dropped 3 bases, with 7 bases sitting between them. The chain's CDR3 is CASSIGGHKNIQYF. DNA for the CDR3: TGTGCCAGTAGTATAGGGGGCCACAAAAACATTCAGTACTTC.

The chain joins TRBV28 to TRBJ1-1; D unclear. The CDR3 extends over 11 amino acids. CDR1 and CDR2 from the germline V gene are MDHEN and SYDVKM. V shed 5 bases and J shed 7 bases, with 8 bases lying between them. Here the CDR3 DNA reads TGTGCCAGCAGTGGAGCTAGTGAAGCTTTCTTT. It translates to CASSGASEAFF.

The CDR3 reads CASSLPTGANSPLHF. The CDR3 DNA follows: TGTGCCAGTAGTCTCCCGACGGGAGCCAATTCACCCCTCCACTTT. This chain links TRBV19 with TRBJ1-6; D remains ambiguous. This CDR3 is 15 amino acids long. V was cut by 5 bases and J by 7 bases, with 15 bases left in between. Germline CDR1 is LNHDA and CDR2 is SQIVND (reference sequence).